The 12 T cell receptor beta chains listed next were all sequenced from one sample in a study of blood T cell repertoires in COVID-19. Profiling relied on immunoSEQ multiplex PCR, and the TCRdb table lists in-frame clones only, not all of them. Altogether fewer than 250,000 clones are present, just over 85% being singletons, with the ten largest covering around 10%. The sequencing input was peripheral blood. The receptors shown here come from a man aged 50 to 59 with COVID-19, enrolled during active disease.

The chain employs TRBV7-3 and TRBJ1-2; D uncertain. This CDR3 is 13 amino acids long. Germline loops: CDR1 SGHTA, CDR2 FQGTGA. The germline V and J ends were trimmed by 5 bases and 6 bases, with 13 bases remaining between them. As DNA, the CDR3 is TGTGCCAGCAGCCCGGGTCAACCGAATGGCTACACCTTC. This codes for CASSPGQPNGYTF.

The gene calls are TRBV3-1 (or the pseudogene TRBV3-2) and TRBJ2-3, with TRBD1 as a possible D gene (5 bases). The CDR3 totals 15 residues. Germline V gene lookup returns CDR1 LGHDT and CDR2 YNNKEL (reference sequence). The V end lost 7 bases, the J end lost 0 bases, and 14 bases lay between the germline ends. CDR3 sequence reads: CASNTLSGSTDTQYF. DNA for the CDR3: TGTGCCAGCAACACCCTCTCAGGGAGCACAGATACGCAGTATTTT.

This clone was observed once. The rearrangement joins TRBV19 to TRBJ1-4, with D hard to call. CDR1 and CDR2 (germline): LNHDA, SQIVND (reference sequence). V lost 5 bases and J lost 5, with 9 bases in between. This CDR3 has 13 amino acids. CDR3 DNA: TGTGCCAGTAGTTTGGCACTAAATGAAAAACTGTTTTTT. Translation gives CASSLALNEKLFF.

The CDR3 sequence: CASSLGAEHTDTQYF. In DNA form, the CDR3 reads TGTGCCAGCAGTTTAGGGGCAGAGCACACAGATACGCAGTATTTT. The chain joins TRBV28 to TRBJ2-3; D possibly corresponds to TRBD1 (5 bases). The CDR3 extends over 15 amino acids. Trimming stripped 2 bases from V and 2 bases from J, with 11 bases between. CDR1 is MDHEN and CDR2 is SYDVKM in the germline V gene.

The rearrangement links TRBV28 to TRBJ1-2; D is unclear. Looked up from germline, CDR1 is MDHEN and CDR2 is SYDVKM. Trimming shortened V by 8 bases and J by 4 bases, and 17 bases separated the two germline ends. The CDR3 totals 14 residues. The CDR3 region has the DNA TGTGCCAGCGCTCTTTTGAGCTCGGGCTATGGCTACACCTTC. Its protein is CASALLSSGYGYTF.

This chain connects TRBV18 to TRBJ2-5; 7 positions agree with TRBD2. The junction had 7 bases not matched to a gene; V was cut back by 0 bases and J by 6 bases. There are 15 residues in the CDR3. Germline V gives CDR1 KGHSH, CDR2 LQKENI. CDR3 sequence (DNA): TGTGCCAGCTCACCACCTGGACTAGTATCGAAGACCCAGTACTTC. It specifies CASSPPGLVSKTQYF.

About this clone itself: The same CDR3 arises from other DNA sequences in this sample as well. The chain employs TRBV7-2 and TRBJ1-5, with 10 bases matching TRBD1. CDR1 is SGHTA and CDR2 is FQGNSA in the germline V gene. V gave up 3 bases and J gave up 4 bases; unmatched junction bases: 0. The CDR3 length is 14 residues. This chain's CDR3 is CASSLDRGNQPQHF. CDR3 DNA sequence: TGTGCCAGCAGCTTGGACAGGGGGAATCAGCCCCAGCATTTT.

This clone occurred a few times. The chain combines TRBV5-1 with TRBJ1-6; TRBD1 aligns across 9 bases. The CDR3 sequence is 16 residues long. Germline V gene lookup returns CDR1 SGHRS and CDR2 YFSETQ. V lost 5 bases to trimming and J lost 5 bases; unmatched junction nucleotides: 8. DNA for the CDR3: TGCGCCAGCAGGCCCGGACAGGGGACAAATAATTCACCCCTCCACTTT. This translates into CASRPGQGTNNSPLHF.

The rearrangement links TRBV3-1 (or the pseudogene TRBV3-2) to TRBJ1-1; D is unclear. The CDR3 has 15 amino acids. The V gene lost 4 bases and the J gene lost 2 bases, with 14 bases spanning the gap. Germline V gene data show CDR1 as LGHDT and CDR2 as YNNKEL (reference sequence). The CDR3 region has the DNA TGTGCCAGCAGCCTGCAGGCGCTGCGAAACACTGAAGCTTTCTTT. Encoded protein: CASSLQALRNTEAFF.

The gene calls are TRBV28 and TRBJ2-7; 7 positions match TRBD1. V gave up 6 bases and J gave up 1 base; unmatched junction bases: 9. CDR1 and CDR2 from the germline V gene are MDHEN and SYDVKM. The CDR3 consists of 15 residues. CDR3 coding DNA: TGTGCCAGCAGGTCCGGGACAGCGACATCCTACGAGCAGTACTTC. As protein: CASRSGTATSYEQYF.

This chain connects TRBV5-1 to TRBJ1-5; unclear D gene. This CDR3 is built from 15 residues. The V end lost 7 bases, the J end lost 2 bases, and 16 bases lay between the germline ends. Per germline, CDR1 SGHRS and CDR2 YFSETQ. The CDR3 here is CASRPSWAGNQPQHF. The DNA of the CDR3 is TGCGCCAGCCGACCTTCGTGGGCCGGCAATCAGCCCCAGCATTTT.

This chain connects TRBV7-2 to TRBJ1-1; 9 positions match TRBD1. J was trimmed by 4 bases and V by 2 bases; bases with no gene match: 5. The CDR3 has 15 amino acids. CDR1 is SGHTA and CDR2 is FQGNSA in the germline V gene. CDR3 nucleotides: TGTGCCAGCAGCTTAACTAGGGACAGGGCCACTGAAGCTTTCTTT. Translated: CASSLTRDRATEAFF.